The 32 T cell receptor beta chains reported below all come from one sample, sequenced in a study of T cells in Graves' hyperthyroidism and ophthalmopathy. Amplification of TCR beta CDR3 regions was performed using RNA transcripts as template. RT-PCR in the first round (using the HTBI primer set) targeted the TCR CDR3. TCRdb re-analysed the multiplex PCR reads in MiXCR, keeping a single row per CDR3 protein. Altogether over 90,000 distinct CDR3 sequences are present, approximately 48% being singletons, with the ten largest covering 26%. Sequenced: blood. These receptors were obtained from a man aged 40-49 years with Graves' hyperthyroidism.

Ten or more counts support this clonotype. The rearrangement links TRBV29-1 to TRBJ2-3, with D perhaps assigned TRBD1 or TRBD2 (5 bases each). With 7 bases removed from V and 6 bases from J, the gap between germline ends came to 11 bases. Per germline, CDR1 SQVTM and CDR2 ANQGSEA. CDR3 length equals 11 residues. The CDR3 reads CSAREGDTQYF. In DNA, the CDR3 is TGCAGCGCGCGAGAGGGGGATACGCAGTATTTT.

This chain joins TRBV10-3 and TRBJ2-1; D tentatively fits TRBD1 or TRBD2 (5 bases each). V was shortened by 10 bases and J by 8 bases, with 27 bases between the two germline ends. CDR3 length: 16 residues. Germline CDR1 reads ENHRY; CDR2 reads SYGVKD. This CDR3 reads CASSPNAPGGVDEQFF. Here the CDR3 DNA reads TGTGCCAGCTCACCGAACGCCCCTGGGGGAGTGGATGAGCAGTTCTTC.

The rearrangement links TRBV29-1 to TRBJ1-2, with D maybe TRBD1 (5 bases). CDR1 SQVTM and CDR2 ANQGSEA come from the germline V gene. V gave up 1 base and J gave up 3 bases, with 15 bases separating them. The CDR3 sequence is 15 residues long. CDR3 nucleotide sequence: TGCAGCGTTGAAGTAGCGGGGCAGTTCGACTATGGCTACACCTTC. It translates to CSVEVAGQFDYGYTF.

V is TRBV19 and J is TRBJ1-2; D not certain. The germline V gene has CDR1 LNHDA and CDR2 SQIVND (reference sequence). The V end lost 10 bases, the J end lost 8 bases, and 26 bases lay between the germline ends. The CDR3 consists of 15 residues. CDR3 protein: CATGLAGGSGRGYTF. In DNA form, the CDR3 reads TGTGCCACTGGACTAGCGGGAGGATCCGGGCGCGGCTACACCTTC. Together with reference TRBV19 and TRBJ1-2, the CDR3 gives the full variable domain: DGGITQSPKYLFRKEGQNVTLSCEQNLNHDAMYWYRQDPGQGLRLIYYSQIVNDFQKGDIAEGYSVSREKKESFPLTVTSAQKNPTAFYLCATGLAGGSGRGYTFGSGTRLTVV.

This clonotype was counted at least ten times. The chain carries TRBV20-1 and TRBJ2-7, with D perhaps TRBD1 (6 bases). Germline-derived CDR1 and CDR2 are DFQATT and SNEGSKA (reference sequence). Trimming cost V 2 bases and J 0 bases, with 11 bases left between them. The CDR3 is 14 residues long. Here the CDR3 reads CSARLDRISYEQYF. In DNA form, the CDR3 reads TGCAGTGCTAGACTGGACAGAATCTCCTACGAGCAGTACTTC.

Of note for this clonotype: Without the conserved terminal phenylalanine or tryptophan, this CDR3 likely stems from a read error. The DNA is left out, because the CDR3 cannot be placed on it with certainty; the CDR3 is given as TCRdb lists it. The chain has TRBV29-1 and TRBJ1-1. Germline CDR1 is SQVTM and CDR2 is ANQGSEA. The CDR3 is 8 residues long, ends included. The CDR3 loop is CSVEQEFY.

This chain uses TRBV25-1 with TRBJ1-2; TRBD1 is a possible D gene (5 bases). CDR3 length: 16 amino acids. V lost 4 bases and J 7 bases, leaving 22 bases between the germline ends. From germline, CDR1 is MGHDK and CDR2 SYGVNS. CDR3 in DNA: TGTGCCAGCAGTGCTAGAAAGGTCGGGGGAAGTAGTGGCTACACCTTC. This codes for CASSARKVGGSSGYTF.

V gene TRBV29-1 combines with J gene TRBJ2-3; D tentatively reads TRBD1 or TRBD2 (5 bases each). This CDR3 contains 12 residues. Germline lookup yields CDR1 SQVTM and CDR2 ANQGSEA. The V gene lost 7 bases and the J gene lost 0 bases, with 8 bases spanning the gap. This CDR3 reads CSGEGSTDTQYF. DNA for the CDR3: TGCAGCGGTGAGGGGAGCACAGATACGCAGTATTTT.

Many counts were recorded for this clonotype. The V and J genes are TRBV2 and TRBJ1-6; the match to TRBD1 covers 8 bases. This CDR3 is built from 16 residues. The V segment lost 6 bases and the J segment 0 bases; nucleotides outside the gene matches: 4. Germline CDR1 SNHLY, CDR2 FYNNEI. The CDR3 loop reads CASRSGGYSYNSPLHF. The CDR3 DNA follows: TGTGCCAGCAGATCAGGGGGCTACTCCTATAATTCACCCCTCCACTTT.

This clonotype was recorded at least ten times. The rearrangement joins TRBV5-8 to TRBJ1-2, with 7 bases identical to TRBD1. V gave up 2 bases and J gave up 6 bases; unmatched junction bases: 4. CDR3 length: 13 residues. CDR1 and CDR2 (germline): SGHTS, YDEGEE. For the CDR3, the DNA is TGTGCCAGCAGCTTCCGGGACAGAGATGGCTACACCTTC. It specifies CASSFRDRDGYTF. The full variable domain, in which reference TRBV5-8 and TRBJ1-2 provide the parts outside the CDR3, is EAGVTQSPTHLIKTRGQQATLRCSPISGHTSVYWYQQALGLGLQFLLWYDEGEERNRGNFPPRFSGRQFPNYSSELNVNALELEDSALYLCASSFRDRDGYTFGSGTRLTVV.

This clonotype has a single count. The chain's CDR3 is CASRAGTGIYEQYF. The CDR3 DNA reads as TGTGCCAGTAGGGCCGGGACAGGGATCTACGAGCAGTACTTC. The chain has TRBV19 and TRBJ2-7; 9 bases map to TRBD1. Per the germline V gene, CDR1 is LNHDA and CDR2 is SQIVND (reference sequence). The length of the CDR3 is 14 residues. V lost 6 bases and J lost 3; bases outside the gene matches: 6.

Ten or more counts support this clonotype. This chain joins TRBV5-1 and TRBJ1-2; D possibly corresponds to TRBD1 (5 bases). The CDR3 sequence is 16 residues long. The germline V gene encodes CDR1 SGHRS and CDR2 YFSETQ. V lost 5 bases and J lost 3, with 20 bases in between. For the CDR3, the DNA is TGCGCCAGCAGGGCGGTTTATGGGGGAGTAGACTATGGCTACACCTTC. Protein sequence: CASRAVYGGVDYGYTF.

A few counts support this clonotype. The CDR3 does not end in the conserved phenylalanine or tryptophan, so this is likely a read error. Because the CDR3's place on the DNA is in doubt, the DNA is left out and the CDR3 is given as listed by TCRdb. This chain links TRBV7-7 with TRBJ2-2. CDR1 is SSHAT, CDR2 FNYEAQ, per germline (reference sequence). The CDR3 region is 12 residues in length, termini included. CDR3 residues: CASSPEHRGAVV.

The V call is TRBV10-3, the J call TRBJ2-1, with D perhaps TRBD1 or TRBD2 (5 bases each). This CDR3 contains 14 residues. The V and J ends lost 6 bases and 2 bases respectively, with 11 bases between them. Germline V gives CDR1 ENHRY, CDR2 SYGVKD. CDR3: CAISRGDAYNEQFF. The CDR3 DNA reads TGTGCCATCAGCCGAGGGGATGCCTACAATGAGCAGTTCTTC.

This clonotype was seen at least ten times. In nucleotides, the CDR3 is TGCGCCAGCAGCGAGTTGATGAGCGCAGATACGCAGTATTTT. Its protein is CASSELMSADTQYF. This chain joins TRBV5-1 and TRBJ2-3; no reliable D call. Germline-derived CDR1 and CDR2 are SGHRS and YFSETQ. The CDR3 is made up of 14 amino acids. V was clipped by 4 bases and J by 4 bases, with 13 bases between them.

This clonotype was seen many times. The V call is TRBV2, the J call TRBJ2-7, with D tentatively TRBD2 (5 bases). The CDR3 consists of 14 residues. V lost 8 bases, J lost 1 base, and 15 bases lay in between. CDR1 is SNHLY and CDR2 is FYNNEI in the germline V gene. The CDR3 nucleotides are TGTGCCAGCGTCCACGACCCGGGGTCCTACGAGCAGTACTTC. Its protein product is CASVHDPGSYEQYF.

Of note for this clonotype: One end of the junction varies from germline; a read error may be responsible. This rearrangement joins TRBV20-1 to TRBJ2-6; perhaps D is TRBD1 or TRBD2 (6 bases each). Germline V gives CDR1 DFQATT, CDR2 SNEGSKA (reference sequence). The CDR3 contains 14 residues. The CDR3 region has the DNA TGCAGTGCTAGAATCGTAGGAGGGGGCAACGTCCTGACTTTC. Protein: CSARIVGGGNVLTF.

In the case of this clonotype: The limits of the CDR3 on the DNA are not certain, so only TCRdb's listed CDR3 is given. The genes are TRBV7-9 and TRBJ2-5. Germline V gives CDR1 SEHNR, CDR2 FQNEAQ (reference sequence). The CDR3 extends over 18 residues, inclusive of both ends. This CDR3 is CASSFYICSATRQETQYF.

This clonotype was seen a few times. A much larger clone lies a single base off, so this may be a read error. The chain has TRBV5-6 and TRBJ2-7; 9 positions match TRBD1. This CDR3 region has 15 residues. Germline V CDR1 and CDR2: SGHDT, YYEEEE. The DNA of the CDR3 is TGTGCCGGCAGCACAACCGGGACAGGGCCCTACGAGCAGTACTTC. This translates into CAGSTTGTGPYEQYF.

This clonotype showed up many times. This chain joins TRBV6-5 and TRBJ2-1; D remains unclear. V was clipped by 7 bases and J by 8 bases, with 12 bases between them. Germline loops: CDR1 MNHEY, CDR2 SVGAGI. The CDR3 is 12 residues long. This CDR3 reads CASTSPVDEQFF. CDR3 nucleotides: TGTGCCAGCACCTCCCCGGTGGATGAGCAGTTCTTC.

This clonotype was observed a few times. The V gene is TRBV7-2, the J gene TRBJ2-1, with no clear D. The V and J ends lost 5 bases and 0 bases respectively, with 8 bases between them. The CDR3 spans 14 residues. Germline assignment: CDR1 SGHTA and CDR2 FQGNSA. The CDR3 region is CASSLRSSYNEQFF. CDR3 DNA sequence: TGTGCCAGCAGCCTGAGGAGCTCCTACAATGAGCAGTTCTTC.

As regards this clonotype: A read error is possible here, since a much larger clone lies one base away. As DNA, the CDR3 is TGTGCCAGCACGGTCGCCCTCGAGCAGTACTTC. The encoded protein is CASTVALEQYF. The J gene is TRBJ2-7, the V gene TRBV2, with D hard to call. In germline, CDR1 is SNHLY, CDR2 FYNNEI. Trimming stripped 7 bases from V and 6 bases from J, with 10 bases between. The CDR3 runs 11 residues.

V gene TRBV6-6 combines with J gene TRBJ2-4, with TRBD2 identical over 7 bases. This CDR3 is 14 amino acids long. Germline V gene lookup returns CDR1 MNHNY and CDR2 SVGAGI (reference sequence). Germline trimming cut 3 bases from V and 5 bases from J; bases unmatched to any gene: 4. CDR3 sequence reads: CASSYWEGENIQYF. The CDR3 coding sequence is TGTGCCAGCAGTTATTGGGAGGGTGAAAACATTCAGTACTTC.

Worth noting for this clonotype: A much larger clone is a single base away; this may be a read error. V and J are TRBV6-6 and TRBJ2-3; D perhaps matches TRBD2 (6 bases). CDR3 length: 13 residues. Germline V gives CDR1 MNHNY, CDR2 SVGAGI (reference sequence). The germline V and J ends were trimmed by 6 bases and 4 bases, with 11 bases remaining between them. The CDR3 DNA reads TGTGCCAGCAGCGTGGGGAGGCCAGATACGCAGTATTTT. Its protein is CASSVGRPDTQYF.

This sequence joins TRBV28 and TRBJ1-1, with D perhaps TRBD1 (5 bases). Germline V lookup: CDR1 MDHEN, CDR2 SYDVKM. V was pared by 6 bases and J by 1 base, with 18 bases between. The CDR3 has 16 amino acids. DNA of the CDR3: TGTGCCAGCAGCCTCGTCCAGGGAGGGAGGAACACTGAAGCTTTCTTT. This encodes CASSLVQGGRNTEAFF.

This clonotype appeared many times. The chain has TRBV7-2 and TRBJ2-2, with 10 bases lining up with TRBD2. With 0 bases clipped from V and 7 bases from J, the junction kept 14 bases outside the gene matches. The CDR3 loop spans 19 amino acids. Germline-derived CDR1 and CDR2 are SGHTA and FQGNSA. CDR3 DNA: TGTGCCAGCAGCTTAGCCGTACGGGGCAGCGGGAGGGCCGGCGGGGAGCTGTTTTTT. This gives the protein CASSLAVRGSGRAGGELFF.

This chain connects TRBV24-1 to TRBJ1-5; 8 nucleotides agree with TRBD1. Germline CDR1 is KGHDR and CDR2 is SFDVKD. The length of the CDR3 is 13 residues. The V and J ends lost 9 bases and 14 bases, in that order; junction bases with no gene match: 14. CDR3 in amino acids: CATPTGTGAYEHF. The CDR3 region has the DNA TGTGCCACCCCCACGGGGACAGGAGCCTACGAGCATTTT.

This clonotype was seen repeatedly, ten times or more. This CDR3 reads CASSFIRQAGELFF. CDR3 bases: TGTGCCAGCAGCTTCATCCGACAGGCCGGGGAGCTGTTTTTT. The genes are TRBV11-2 and TRBJ2-2; D possibly corresponds to TRBD1 (6 bases). This CDR3 region has 14 residues. V lost 3 bases, J lost 6 bases, and 11 bases lay in between. Per the germline V gene, CDR1 is SGHAT and CDR2 is FQNNGV.

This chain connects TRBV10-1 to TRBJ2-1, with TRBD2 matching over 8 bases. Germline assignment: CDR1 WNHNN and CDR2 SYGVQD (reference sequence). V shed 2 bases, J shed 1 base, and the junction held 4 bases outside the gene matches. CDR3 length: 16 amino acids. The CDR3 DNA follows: TGCGCCAGCAGTGAGCTGCGGGAGGCTTCCTACAATGAGCAGTTCTTC. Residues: CASSELREASYNEQFF.

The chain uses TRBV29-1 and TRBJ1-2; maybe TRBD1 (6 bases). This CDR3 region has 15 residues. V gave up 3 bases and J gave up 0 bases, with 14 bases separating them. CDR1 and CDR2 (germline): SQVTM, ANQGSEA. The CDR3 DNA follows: TGCAGCGTTGAGGGAGGGGGGGGTGCTAACTATGGCTACACCTTC. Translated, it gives CSVEGGGGANYGYTF.

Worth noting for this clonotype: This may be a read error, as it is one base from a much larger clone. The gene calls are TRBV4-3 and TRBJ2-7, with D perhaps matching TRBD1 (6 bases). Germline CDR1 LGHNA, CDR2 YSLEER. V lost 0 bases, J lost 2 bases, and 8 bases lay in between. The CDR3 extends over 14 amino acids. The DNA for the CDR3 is TGCGCCAGCAGCCAAGATCGGACAGCCTACGAGCAGTACTTC. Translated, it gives CASSQDRTAYEQYF.

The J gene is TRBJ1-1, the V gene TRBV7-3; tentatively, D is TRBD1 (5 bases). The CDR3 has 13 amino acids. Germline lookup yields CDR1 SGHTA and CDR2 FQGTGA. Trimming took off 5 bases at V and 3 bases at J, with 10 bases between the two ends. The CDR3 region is CASSTRGDTEAFF. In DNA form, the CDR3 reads TGTGCCAGCAGCACGCGGGGGGACACTGAAGCTTTCTTT.